Included here is one T cell receptor beta chain sequence, with context. It was with 60 Vbeta and 13 Jbeta primers that the PCR ran. Some clones are missing from TCRdb's copy, which holds only in-frame ones; the method was immunoSEQ multiplex PCR. Among over 95,000 clones listed, roughly 82% were seen once. V lost 3 bases, J lost 1 base, and 9 bases lay in between. CDR1 and CDR2 from the germline V gene are SGHTA and FQGTGA. CDR3 length: 15 residues. This specimen comes from a study of cytomegalovirus exposure and HLA in healthy donors. The V call is TRBV7-3, the J call TRBJ2-2, with D perhaps TRBD2 (6 bases). The source is a man aged 35-49 years in good health and CMV-seropositive. The source material was PBMCs. The DNA of the CDR3 is TGTGCCAGCAGCTTCGGGGGTTTGAACACCGGGGAGCTGTTTTTT. Translation gives CASSFGGLNTGELFF. Combining the CDR3 with reference TRBV7-3 and TRBJ2-2 gives the whole variable domain GAGVSQTPSNKVTEKGKYVELRCDPISGHTALYWYRQSLGQGPEFLIYFQGTGAADDSGLPNDRFFAVRPEGSVSTLKIQRTERGDSAVYLCASSFGGLNTGELFFGEGSRLTVL.